This is a list of T cell receptor beta chains from one sample in a study of long-term antiretroviral therapy in people with HIV. Assay used: immunoSEQ multiplex PCR; TCRdb lists only in-frame clones, some missing. The data contain 30,000 to 40,000 clones, approximately 75% of them singletons. The sample was unsorted PBMCs, taken 3 years after starting antiretroviral therapy. The receptor source for this set is a man aged 50 to 59 with HIV. CDR3s leave out the opening cysteine and the closing phenylalanine or tryptophan.

v_call	j_call	cdr3_aa
TRBV7-9	TRBJ1-5	ASSSGGRGNQPQH
TRBV28	TRBJ1-4	ASSTLATNEKLF
TRBV18	TRBJ2-7	ASSRIPLSEQY
TRBV11-2	TRBJ1-4	ASSFSSGTGSEKLF
TRBV18	TRBJ1-5	ASSPDSWGNDQPQH
TRBV4-3	TRBJ2-5	ASSQAKRGQETQY
TRBV27	TRBJ1-5	ASSLIASITSDQPQH
TRBV28	TRBJ2-1	ASSLTGHPNEQF
TRBV29-1	TRBJ2-7	SVDGLRGDEQY
TRBV11-3	TRBJ2-7	ASSLGTVTYEQY
TRBV11-2	TRBJ1-2	ASSPQGITNYGYT
TRBV19	TRBJ1-2	ASSLTGGNYGYT
TRBV15	TRBJ2-1	ATSRSTGSYNEQF
TRBV4-1	TRBJ1-5	ASRAQGSNQPQH
TRBV7-2	TRBJ1-2	ASSLEGRGMGGYT
TRBV5-4	TRBJ2-3	ASSLVSGSLSDTQY
TRBV19	TRBJ2-5	ASSIHSDSNQETQY
TRBV18	TRBJ2-5	ASSPQNRDQETQY
TRBV7-8	TRBJ1-5	ASSSIKSGPSPGSNQPQH
TRBV7-8	TRBJ1-3	ASSLALGGSGNTIY
TRBV9	TRBJ2-1	ASSVRVSDSTDEQF
TRBV4-1	TRBJ2-7	ASSHTPTGSYEQY
TRBV27	TRBJ2-7	ASSLSTGGIDEQY
TRBV29-1	TRBJ1-3	SVQGNGNTIY
TRBV19	TRBJ2-4	ASSIGGMDKNIQY
TRBV29-1	TRBJ2-7	SVVEGTYEQY
TRBV9	TRBJ2-5	ASSDRALTETQY
TRBV6-6	TRBJ2-7	ASSYSGGGYAYEQY
TRBV18	TRBJ1-2	ASSGTDYGYT
TRBV11-2	TRBJ2-6	ASSETAGANVLT
TRBV28	TRBJ1-1	ASSPWTGGNTEAF
TRBV6-5	TRBJ2-3	ASSYGTGSSTDTQY
TRBV6-1	TRBJ2-3	ASSEGGYSSTDTQY
TRBV27	TRBJ2-1	ASSLSPDGNNEQF
TRBV7-6	TRBJ1-4	ASSVDRAINEKLF
TRBV5-4	TRBJ1-1	ASSWEGVMNTEAF
TRBV7-8	TRBJ2-3	ASSKGSGTDTQY
TRBV6-6	TRBJ2-7	ASSRPRNEQY
TRBV11-2	TRBJ2-7	ASSLERGVYEQY
TRBV28	TRBJ1-3	ASSTPGNTIY
TRBV4-2	TRBJ2-1	ASSQEGGRRLAVEQF